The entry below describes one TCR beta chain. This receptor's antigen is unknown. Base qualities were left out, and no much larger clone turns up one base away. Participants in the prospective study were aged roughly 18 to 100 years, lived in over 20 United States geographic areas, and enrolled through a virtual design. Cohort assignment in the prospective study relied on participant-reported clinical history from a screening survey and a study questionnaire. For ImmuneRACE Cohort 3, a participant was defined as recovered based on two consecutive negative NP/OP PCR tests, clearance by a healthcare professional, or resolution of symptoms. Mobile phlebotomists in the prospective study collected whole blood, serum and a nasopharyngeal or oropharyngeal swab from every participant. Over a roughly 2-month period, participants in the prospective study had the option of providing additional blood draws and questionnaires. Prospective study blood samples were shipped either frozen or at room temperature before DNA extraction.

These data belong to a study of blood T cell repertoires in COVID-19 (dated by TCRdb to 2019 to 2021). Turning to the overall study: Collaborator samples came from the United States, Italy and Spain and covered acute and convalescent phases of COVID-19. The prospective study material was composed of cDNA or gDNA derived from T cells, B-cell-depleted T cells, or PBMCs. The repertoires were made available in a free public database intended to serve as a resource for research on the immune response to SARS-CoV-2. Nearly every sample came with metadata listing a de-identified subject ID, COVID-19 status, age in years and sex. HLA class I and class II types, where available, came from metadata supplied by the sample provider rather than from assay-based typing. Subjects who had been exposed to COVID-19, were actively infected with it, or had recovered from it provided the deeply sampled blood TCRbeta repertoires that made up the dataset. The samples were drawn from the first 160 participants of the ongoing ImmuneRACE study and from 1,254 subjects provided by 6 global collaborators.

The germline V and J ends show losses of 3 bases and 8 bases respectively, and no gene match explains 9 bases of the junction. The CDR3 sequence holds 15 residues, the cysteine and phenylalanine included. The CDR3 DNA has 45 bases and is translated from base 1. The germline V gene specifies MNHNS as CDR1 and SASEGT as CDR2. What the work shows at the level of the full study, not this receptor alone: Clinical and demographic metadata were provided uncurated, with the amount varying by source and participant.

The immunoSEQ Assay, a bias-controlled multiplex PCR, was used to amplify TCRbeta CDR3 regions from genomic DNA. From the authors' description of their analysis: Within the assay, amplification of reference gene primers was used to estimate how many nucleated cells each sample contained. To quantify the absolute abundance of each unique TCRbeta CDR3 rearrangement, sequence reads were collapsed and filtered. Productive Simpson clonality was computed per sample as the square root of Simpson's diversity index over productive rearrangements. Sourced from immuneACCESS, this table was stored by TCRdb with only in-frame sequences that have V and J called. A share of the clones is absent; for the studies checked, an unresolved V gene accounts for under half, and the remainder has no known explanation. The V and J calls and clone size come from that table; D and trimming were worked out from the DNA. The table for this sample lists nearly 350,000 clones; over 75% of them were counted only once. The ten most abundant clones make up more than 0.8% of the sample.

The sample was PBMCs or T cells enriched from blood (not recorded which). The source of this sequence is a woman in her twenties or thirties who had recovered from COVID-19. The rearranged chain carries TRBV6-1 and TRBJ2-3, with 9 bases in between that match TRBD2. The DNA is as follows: TGTGCCAGCAGTGAGTTCCCAGCGGGGGGAAGTACGCAGTATTTT. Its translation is CASSEFPAGGSTQYF.